This passage covers 25 T cell receptor beta chains from one sample sequenced in a study of T cells in tuberculosis. Measured with immunoSEQ multiplex PCR; TCRdb has only the in-frame clones, and not every one. The sample has tens of thousands of clones, less than 98% seen once. The specimen was PBMCs. The receptors here all came from a donor between 5 and 29 years old with latent tuberculosis or without tuberculosis infection.

The gene calls are TRBV29-1 and TRBJ1-1; no clear D. The CDR3 runs to 12 residues. The germline V and J ends were trimmed by 3 bases and 0 bases, with 5 bases remaining between them. Germline values: CDR1 SQVTM, CDR2 ANQGSEA. The CDR3 bases are TGCAGCGTTGAGGGCATGAACACTGAAGCTTTCTTT. It codes for CSVEGMNTEAFF.

The rearrangement uses TRBV2 and TRBJ2-1; 12 nucleotides match TRBD2. This CDR3 is 15 amino acids long. CDR1 and CDR2 (germline): SNHLY, FYNNEI. Trimming cost V 6 bases and J 2 bases; bases outside gene matches: 2. The CDR3 loop reads CASSRLAGAYNEQFF. The CDR3 bases are TGTGCCAGCAGCCGACTAGCGGGGGCCTACAATGAGCAGTTCTTC.

The V call is TRBV5-6, the J call TRBJ2-3, with TRBD1 identical over 10 bases. Germline assignment: CDR1 SGHDT and CDR2 YYEEEE. V dropped 0 bases and J dropped 0; count of bases not matched to a gene: 1. The CDR3 extends over 16 amino acids. Here the CDR3 reads CASSLGQGASTDTQYF. The CDR3 nucleotides are TGTGCCAGCAGCTTGGGACAGGGGGCCAGCACAGATACGCAGTATTTT.

This chain links TRBV27 with TRBJ2-3; 16 bases align to TRBD2. Trimming at V came to 6 bases and at J to 8 bases, leaving 11 bases not matched to a gene. The CDR3 runs to 17 residues. Per germline, CDR1 MNHEY and CDR2 SMNVEV (reference sequence). DNA for the CDR3: TGTGCCAGCAGCGCGCCTGGGACTAGCGGGGGGGTTGTTACGCAGTATTTT. Protein: CASSAPGTSGGVVTQYF.

The chain has TRBV19 and TRBJ2-1; 12 bases are shared with TRBD2. V lost 5 bases to trimming and J lost 9 bases; unmatched junction nucleotides: 5. The CDR3 covers 14 residues. From germline, CDR1 is LNHDA and CDR2 SQIVND (reference sequence). Written as DNA, the CDR3 is TGTGCCAGTAGTCCAACGGGACTAGCGGGTGAGCAGTTCTTC. Amino acids: CASSPTGLAGEQFF.

The J gene is TRBJ2-7, the V gene TRBV6-5; possibly TRBD2 for D (6 bases). Trimming pared 6 bases from V and 2 bases from J, leaving 11 bases between. This CDR3 is built from 13 residues. The germline gives CDR1 MNHEY, CDR2 SVGAGI. CDR3 loop: CASSPTRTYEQYF. The DNA of the CDR3 is TGTGCCAGCAGCCCGACTAGGACCTACGAGCAGTACTTC.

The count of this clone is one. The J gene is TRBJ2-7, the V gene TRBV2; D uncertain. Germline V gives CDR1 SNHLY, CDR2 FYNNEI. CDR3 size: 13 residues. V lost 2 bases and J 2 bases, leaving 7 bases between the germline ends. CDR3 region: CASSEPVAYEQYF. CDR3 DNA: TGTGCCAGCAGTGAACCCGTCGCCTACGAGCAGTACTTC.

This chain links TRBV9 with TRBJ2-2; 11 bases are a match to TRBD2. Trimming cost V 1 base and J 0 bases; bases outside gene matches: 2. Germline lookup yields CDR1 SGDLS and CDR2 YYNGEE. The CDR3 is 17 amino acids. The CDR3, as DNA: TGTGCCAGCAGCGTAACTAGCGGGGGCCCGAACACCGGGGAGCTGTTTTTT. Protein sequence: CASSVTSGGPNTGELFF.

The chain has TRBV28 and TRBJ1-4, with 11 bases aligning to TRBD1. The CDR3 loop spans 16 amino acids. Per the germline V gene, CDR1 is MDHEN and CDR2 is SYDVKM. With 4 bases clipped from V and 8 bases from J, the junction kept 9 bases outside the gene matches. As DNA, the CDR3 is TGTGCCAGCAGTTCCGCCGGACAGGGGGCATGGGAAAAACTGTTTTTT. Protein: CASSSAGQGAWEKLFF. The full variable domain, completed using reference TRBV28 and TRBJ1-4, is DVKVTQSSRYLVKRTGEKVFLECVQDMDHENMFWYRQDPGLGLRLIYFSYDVKMKEKGDIPEGYSVSREKKERFSLILESASTNQTSMYLCASSSAGQGAWEKLFFGSGTQLSVL.

The chain employs TRBV19 and TRBJ1-2; weak D call: TRBD1 (6 bases). The CDR3 extends over 13 amino acids. Germline CDR1 and CDR2: LNHDA and SQIVND (reference sequence). Trimming shortened V by 4 bases and J by 5 bases, and 11 bases separated the two germline ends. Here the CDR3 DNA reads TGTGCCAGTAGTACACAGGGCTCATATGGCTACACCTTC. Amino acid sequence: CASSTQGSYGYTF.

This chain connects TRBV28 to TRBJ2-1, with D uncertain. In germline, CDR1 is MDHEN, CDR2 SYDVKM. The CDR3 totals 13 residues. The V end was cut by 11 bases, the J end by 4 bases, with 15 bases between. The CDR3 sequence: CAAHSPGYNEQFF. In nucleotides, the CDR3 is TGTGCCGCCCACAGCCCTGGGTACAATGAGCAGTTCTTC.

This clone is a singleton in its sample. V usage is TRBV19 and J usage is TRBJ2-3; weak D call: TRBD2 (5 bases). The CDR3 spans 16 residues. The V end lost 3 bases, the J end lost 1 base, and 14 bases lay between the germline ends. CDR1 is LNHDA and CDR2 is SQIVND in the germline V gene (reference sequence). The CDR3 is CASSISLRAGTDTQYF. As DNA, the CDR3 is TGTGCCAGTAGTATCTCCCTTCGAGCGGGCACAGATACGCAGTATTTT.

The J gene is TRBJ1-1, the V gene TRBV5-1; TRBD1 matches at 9 bases. Losses at the gene ends were 3 bases for V and 1 base for J; bases not matched to a gene: 1. The CDR3 length is 14 residues. Germline values: CDR1 SGHRS, CDR2 YFSETQ. CDR3 DNA sequence: TGCGCCAGCAGCTCGACAGGGGGGAACACTGAAGCTTTCTTT. It encodes CASSSTGGNTEAFF. The entire variable domain, with the rest obtained from reference TRBV5-1 and TRBJ1-1, is as follows: KAGVTQTPRYLIKTRGQQVTLSCSPISGHRSVSWYQQTPGQGLQFLFEYFSETQRNKGNFPGRFSGRQFSNSRSEMNVSTLELGDSALYLCASSSTGGNTEAFFGQGTRLTVV.

This sequence joins TRBV11-2 and TRBJ2-7; 7 nucleotides align to TRBD2. Looked up from germline, CDR1 is SGHAT and CDR2 is FQNNGV. CDR3 size: 14 residues. Trimming cost V 2 bases and J 4 bases; bases outside gene matches: 5. CDR3 region: CASSLNPGGYEQYF. Here the CDR3 DNA reads TGTGCCAGCAGCTTAAACCCCGGGGGGTACGAGCAGTACTTC. Filled out from reference TRBV11-2 and TRBJ2-7, the complete variable domain reads EAGVAQSPRYKIIEKRQSVAFWCNPISGHATLYWYQQILGQGPKLLIQFQNNGVVDDSQLPKDRFSAERLKGVDSTLKIQPAKLEDSAVYLCASSLNPGGYEQYFGPGTRLTVT.

The chain joins TRBV4-2 to TRBJ2-2; 9 bases line up with TRBD1. There are 17 residues in the CDR3. Trimming cost V 0 bases and J 5 bases; bases outside gene matches: 7. Per germline, CDR1 LGHNA and CDR2 YNFKEQ. The CDR3 loop is CASSQDSRTGVTGELFF. CDR3 coding DNA: TGTGCCAGCAGCCAAGATAGTAGGACAGGGGTGACCGGGGAGCTGTTTTTT.

This rearrangement joins TRBV28 to TRBJ2-2; TRBD2 might be the D (6 bases). There are 15 residues in the CDR3. Germline CDR1 and CDR2: MDHEN and SYDVKM. Deletions cut 6 bases from V and 5 bases from J, with 16 bases between. The DNA of the CDR3 is TGTGCCAGCAGACTTTGGGGGAGGCCGACCGGGGAGCTGTTTTTT. Amino acids: CASRLWGRPTGELFF.

The rearrangement links TRBV6-6 to TRBJ1-2; the D is unclear. Germline lookup yields CDR1 MNHNY and CDR2 SVGAGI (reference sequence). The length of the CDR3 is 13 residues. Trimming stripped 0 bases from V and 2 bases from J, with 4 bases between. Here the CDR3 DNA reads TGTGCCAGCAGTTACTCCCAAAACTATGGCTACACCTTC. Residues: CASSYSQNYGYTF.

The J gene is TRBJ1-2, the V gene TRBV28, with D unclear. The CDR3 is 15 amino acids. Germline CDR1 is MDHEN and CDR2 is SYDVKM. V was clipped by 5 bases and J by 1 base, with 14 bases between them. The CDR3 DNA reads TGTGCCAGCAGTCCCCCTGCCAGGATTAACTATGGCTACACCTTC. Translated: CASSPPARINYGYTF.

The rearrangement uses TRBV7-3 and TRBJ1-1; D gene ambiguous. Germline loops: CDR1 SGHTA, CDR2 FQGTGA. The CDR3 spans 14 residues. V lost 2 bases, J lost 0 bases, and 7 bases lay in between. The CDR3 spells CASSLHRMNTEAFF. The CDR3 DNA follows: TGTGCCAGCAGCTTACACAGAATGAACACTGAAGCTTTCTTT.

The chain couples TRBV2 to TRBJ2-2; D possibly corresponds to TRBD2 (6 bases). In germline, CDR1 is SNHLY, CDR2 FYNNEI. CDR3 length equals 17 residues. V was shortened by 4 bases and J by 3 bases, with 18 bases between the two germline ends. CDR3 sequence reads: CASSVTSRNYDTGELFF. CDR3 bases: TGTGCCAGCAGTGTGACTAGTCGAAATTATGACACCGGGGAGCTGTTTTTT.

This chain connects TRBV9 to TRBJ1-2, with D hard to call. Germline V gives CDR1 SGDLS, CDR2 YYNGEE. The CDR3 has 13 residues. Trimming removed 2 bases at V and 0 bases at J, with 5 bases between. The CDR3 region has the DNA TGTGCCAGCAGCGTGAAGCCTAACTATGGCTACACCTTC. It codes for CASSVKPNYGYTF.

The J gene is TRBJ1-2, the V gene TRBV27; D possibly corresponds to TRBD1 (5 bases). The germline CDR1 and CDR2 sequences are MNHEY and SMNVEV (reference sequence). V gave up 7 bases and J gave up 7 bases, with 16 bases separating them. This CDR3 comprises 13 residues. The CDR3 region has the DNA TGTGCCAGCACCCAAAGGGGCTCTTTTGGCTACACCTTC. The encoded protein is CASTQRGSFGYTF.

The V call is TRBV19, the J call TRBJ1-2; no firm D call. CDR3 length equals 12 residues. V was cut by 8 bases and J by 8 bases, with 15 bases left in between. From germline, CDR1 is LNHDA and CDR2 SQIVND (reference sequence). The CDR3, as DNA: TGTGCCAGTGTCCTCGAGGCGGGCGGCTACACCTTC. Translating it yields CASVLEAGGYTF.

V is TRBV27 and J is TRBJ1-5; D is possibly TRBD1 (5 bases). Germline V gene sequence: CDR1 MNHEY, CDR2 SMNVEV (reference sequence). The CDR3 sequence is 14 residues long. V was shortened by 6 bases and J by 0 bases, with 9 bases between the two germline ends. The DNA for the CDR3 is TGTGCCAGCAGAAGGGGATATAGCAATCAGCCCCAGCATTTT. This codes for CASRRGYSNQPQHF.

The V call is TRBV6-5, the J call TRBJ2-7; TRBD1 matches 7 bases. Trimming took 6 bases from V and 2 from J; bases not matched to a gene: 7. Germline values: CDR1 MNHEY, CDR2 SVGAGI. The CDR3 has 14 amino acids. The CDR3 protein is CASSPRTGPYEQYF. The CDR3 DNA is TGTGCCAGCAGCCCTCGGACAGGACCCTACGAGCAGTACTTC.